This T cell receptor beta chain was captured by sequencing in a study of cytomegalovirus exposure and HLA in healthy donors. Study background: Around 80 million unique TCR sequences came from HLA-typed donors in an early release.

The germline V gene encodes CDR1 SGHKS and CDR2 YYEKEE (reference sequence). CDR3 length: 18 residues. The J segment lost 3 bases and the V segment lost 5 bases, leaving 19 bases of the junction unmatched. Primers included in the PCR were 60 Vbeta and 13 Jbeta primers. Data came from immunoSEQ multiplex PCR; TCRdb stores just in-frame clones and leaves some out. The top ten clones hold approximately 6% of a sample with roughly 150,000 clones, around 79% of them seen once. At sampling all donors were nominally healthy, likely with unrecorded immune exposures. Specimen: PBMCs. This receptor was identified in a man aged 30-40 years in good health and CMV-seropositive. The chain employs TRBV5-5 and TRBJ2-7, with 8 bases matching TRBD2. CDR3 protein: CASRVVGGTSGKFYEQYF. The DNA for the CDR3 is TGTGCCAGCAGAGTTGTGGGCGGCACTAGCGGAAAATTCTACGAGCAGTACTTC.